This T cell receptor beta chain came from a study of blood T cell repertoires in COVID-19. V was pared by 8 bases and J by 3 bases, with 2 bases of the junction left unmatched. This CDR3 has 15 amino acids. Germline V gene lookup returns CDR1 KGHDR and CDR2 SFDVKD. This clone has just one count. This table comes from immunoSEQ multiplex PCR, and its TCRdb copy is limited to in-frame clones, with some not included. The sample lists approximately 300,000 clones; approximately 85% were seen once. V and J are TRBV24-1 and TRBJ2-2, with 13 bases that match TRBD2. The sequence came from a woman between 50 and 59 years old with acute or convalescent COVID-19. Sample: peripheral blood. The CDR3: CATNGLAGDTGELFF. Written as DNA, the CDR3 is TGTGCCACCAATGGACTAGCGGGGGACACCGGGGAGCTGTTTTTT.